The clone carrying this TCR beta chain showed up just a few times. The data stem from a study of Graves' ophthalmopathy and Graves' hyperthyroidism. The J segment lost 3 bases and the V segment lost 2 bases, leaving 9 bases of the junction unmatched. Germline CDR1 reads SGHAT; CDR2 reads FQNNGV. The CDR3 has 17 residues. The authors amplified TCR beta CDR3 regions from RNA transcripts. Second-round multiplex PCR came after a first-round RT-PCR that employed HTBI primers. Using its own MiXCR run on the multiplex PCR reads, TCRdb lists one record per CDR3 protein. The table has about 500,000 distinct CDR3 sequences, about 15% seen once.

This chain links TRBV11-2 with TRBJ2-7; the match to TRBD2 covers 11 bases. This clonotype was obtained from a woman aged 25 to 39 with Graves' ophthalmopathy. The sample consisted of blood. CDR3 region: CASSLTLGTSGFYEQYF. CDR3 bases: TGTGCCAGCAGCTTAACCCTCGGGACTAGCGGATTCTACGAGCAGTACTTC.